This T cell receptor beta chain appears in the sequencing data of a study of T cell responses to AZD1222 COVID-19 vaccine. Whole-study findings and limits: Spike-specific TCR breadth and depth grew following two AZD1222 doses. No day 14 peak samples; only post-peak repertoires were characterized.

The CDR3 sequence is 17 residues long. Turning to this clone: Antigen unknown.

Libraries were prepared by immunoSEQ multiplex PCR; TCRdb keeps only in-frame clonotypes and omits some of them. The top ten hold about 3.2% of the sample, which has about 160,000 clones, around 90% seen once. This chain joins TRBV21-1 and TRBJ2-1. TRBV21-1 is shown as a pseudogene. This TCR came from an adult who received the AZD1222 COVID-19 vaccine. This sample comprised peripheral blood, obtained 28 days after the second AZD1222 dose. The CDR3 loop reads CASLAGEGALFYNEQFF. The CDR3 DNA is TGTGCCAGCCTCGCGGGGGAGGGGGCCCTTTTCTACAATGAGCAGTTCTTC.